Listed below are T cell receptor beta chains from one sample, sequenced in a study of shared clonotypes between healthy human individuals. Here immunoSEQ multiplex PCR was the method, and the copy in TCRdb shows in-frame clones only, minus some. The data show roughly 1,500,000 clones, around 98.5% seen once. The sequencing sample was made of naive CD4+ T cells sorted from blood. These receptors originate from a man younger than 40 in good health. The CDR3 runs from the conserved cysteine through the conserved F or W. D genes are given only for firm matches. Only some rows state a clone size, as once, few, many or a class for expanded clones.

V gene,clone size,J gene,D gene,CDR3 DNA,CDR3 protein
TRBV5-4,-,TRBJ1-1,-,TGTGCCAGCAGCACTCGACCCGACGGTGGCACTGAAGCTTTCTTT,CASSTRPDGGTEAFF
TRBV5-1,once,TRBJ2-3,-,TGCGCCAGCAGAATGTCGGGCACAGATACGCAGTATTTT,CASRMSGTDTQYF
TRBV29-1,once,TRBJ1-1,TRBD1,TGCAGCGTTCCGCGGACAGGGGTGAACACTGAAGCTTTCTTT,CSVPRTGVNTEAFF
TRBV10-3,-,TRBJ2-6,-,TGTGCCATCAGGGGGCAAGGGGCCAACGTCCTGACTTTC,CAIRGQGANVLTF
TRBV28,-,TRBJ1-1,TRBD1,TGTGCCAGCGGACTGGGACAGGGGGGGACTGAAGCTTTCTTT,CASGLGQGGTEAFF
TRBV19,-,TRBJ2-7,-,TGTGCCAGTAGTATTCAGACGACGCGCTACGAGCAGTACTTC,CASSIQTTRYEQYF
TRBV28,-,TRBJ2-5,-,TGTGCCACTCAAGACGTGGAGACCCAGTACTTC,CATQDVETQYF
TRBV13,-,TRBJ2-3,TRBD2,TGTGCCAGCAGATCGCTTATCGGGCGACTAGCGGGAGGTCCAAAGGGGGATACGCAGTATTTT,CASRSLIGRLAGGPKGDTQYF
TRBV19,once,TRBJ1-1,-,TGTGCCAGTAGTCAGGGAGGAGAGAACACTGAAGCTTTCTTT,CASSQGGENTEAFF
TRBV23-1,-,TRBJ1-5,-,TGCGCCAGCAGTCAAGTCAGGCAGGAGAGTAGCAATCAGCCCCAGCATTTT,CASSQVRQESSNQPQHF
TRBV5-1,-,TRBJ2-3,-,TGCGCCAGCAGCTACCGACCAGGCACAGATACGCAGTATTTT,CASSYRPGTDTQYF
TRBV5-6,-,TRBJ2-3,-,TGTGCCAGCGGTACGGCAAGACGAACATACACAGATACGCAGTATTTT,CASGTARRTYTDTQYF
TRBV5-1,-,TRBJ1-2,TRBD1,TGCGCCAGCAGCCCGGACAGGGTAAACCATGGCTACACCTTC,CASSPDRVNHGYTF
TRBV7-9,-,TRBJ1-1,TRBD1,TGTGCCAGCAGCACCCGGGACAGCGAGACTGAAGCTTTCTTT,CASSTRDSETEAFF
TRBV14,-,TRBJ1-4,TRBD1,TGTGCCAGCAGCCAATCGACAGGGGCGAATTGGGCAACTAATGAAAAACTGTTTTTT,CASSQSTGANWATNEKLFF
TRBV28,-,TRBJ2-7,-,TGTGCCAGCAGCCACAGCCACGAGCAGTACTTC,CASSHSHEQYF
TRBV7-2,-,TRBJ2-1,TRBD2,TGTGCCAGCAGCTCTCTGCAGCGGGACTACAATGAGCAGTTCTTC,CASSSLQRDYNEQFF
TRBV4-1,-,TRBJ1-5,-,TGCGCCAGCAGACCTCAGGTTAATAGCAATCAGCCCCAGCATTTT,CASRPQVNSNQPQHF
TRBV7-9,few,TRBJ2-5,-,TGTGCCAGCAGCTTAGCGGGGGAGACCCAGTACTTC,CASSLAGETQYF
TRBV7-2,-,TRBJ2-3,-,TGTGCCAGCAGCTTAATGTGGACATACACAGATACGCAGTATTTT,CASSLMWTYTDTQYF
TRBV15,-,TRBJ2-7,-,TGTGCCACCAGCAGAGCGGGAACGGACTACGAGCAGTACTTC,CATSRAGTDYEQYF
TRBV18,-,TRBJ2-7,-,TGTGCCAGCTCACCAGGGGTCTGGGACTCCTACGAGCAGTACTTC,CASSPGVWDSYEQYF
TRBV4-1,-,TRBJ2-1,TRBD2,TGCGCCAGCAGCCAAGATAAGTTTAAGGCGGGAGCGGGGAATGAGCAGTTCTTC,CASSQDKFKAGAGNEQFF
TRBV9,-,TRBJ1-1,-,TGTGCCAGCAGCGTCTTCGGGGGTCGGACTGAAGCTTTCTTT,CASSVFGGRTEAFF
TRBV28,-,TRBJ1-2,TRBD1,TGTGCCAGCGCATTGGACAGGGTGGTTGGAGGCTACACCTTC,CASALDRVVGGYTF
TRBV15,-,TRBJ1-2,TRBD1,TGTGCCACCAGCCTATGGACAGGGGGCTCTGGCTACACCTTC,CATSLWTGGSGYTF
TRBV19,-,TRBJ1-5,-,TGTGCCAGTAGAAGGGGGTGGGGTAGCAATCAGCCCCAGCATTTT,CASRRGWGSNQPQHF
TRBV25-1,-,TRBJ2-2,-,TGTGCCAGCAGTCCTAGGGACGTGAGTAACACCGGGGAGCTGTTTTTT,CASSPRDVSNTGELFF
TRBV2,-,TRBJ2-3,-,TGTGCCAGCAGTGAAGTCACAGACACAGATACGCAGTATTTT,CASSEVTDTDTQYF
TRBV29-1,-,TRBJ1-2,-,TGCAGCGAGTGGACAGCTTCCTATGGCTACACCTTC,CSEWTASYGYTF
TRBV21-1,-,TRBJ2-7,-,TGTGCCAGCAGCACCCGTGTAGGACAGGGGTTCTACGAGCAGTACTTC,CASSTRVGQGFYEQYF
TRBV5-1,-,TRBJ2-4,TRBD2,TGCGCCAGCAGCAGGGGGACTAGCGGGAGATGGGACATTCAGTACTTC,CASSRGTSGRWDIQYF
TRBV4-1,-,TRBJ2-1,-,TGCGCCAGCAGCCAAGATGACCGTCTTACTTCGGAGCAGTTCTTC,CASSQDDRLTSEQFF
TRBV6-1,-,TRBJ1-4,TRBD1,TGTGCCAGCAGTGAATGGCAGGGGGATGAAAAACTGTTTTTT,CASSEWQGDEKLFF
TRBV7-9,-,TRBJ2-7,-,TGTGCCAGCAGCTTAGAAGCTGTCTCCTACGAGCAGTACTTC,CASSLEAVSYEQYF
TRBV18,-,TRBJ2-5,TRBD2,TGTGCCAGCTCATATGGACTAGCGGGAGGTGGCGAGGAGACCCAGTACTTC,CASSYGLAGGGEETQYF
TRBV2,-,TRBJ2-7,TRBD1,TGTGCCAGCAGTGTTGGACAGGAAACCTACGAGCAGTACTTC,CASSVGQETYEQYF